Listed below are T cell receptor beta chains from one sample, sequenced in a study of blood T cell repertoires in COVID-19. The data were produced by immunoSEQ multiplex PCR, yet TCRdb's version contains in-frame clones alone and is incomplete. The table records around 90,000 clones, around 94% of them present only once. Sample: peripheral blood. Receptors originate from a woman aged 55-70 years with active COVID-19. CDR3s include the opening cysteine and the closing phenylalanine or tryptophan. The D gene is left open where the match is weak. Clone size is given for some rows only: seen once, a few or many times, or a class if the clone is expanded.

TRBV12-3/TRBV12-4	.	TRBD1	TRBJ1-1	TGTGCCAGCAGGCTAGGGACAGGGGTGGCAGCTTTCTTT	CASRLGTGVAAFF
TRBV18	.	TRBD1	TRBJ1-5	TGTGCCAGCTCACCACCCACCACAGGGGCTGCTCAGCCCCAGCATTTT	CASSPPTTGAAQPQHF
TRBV2	.	.	TRBJ2-1	TGTGCCAGCACCAGAAGGTGGGCTAGCGATAATGAGCAGTTCTTC	CASTRRWASDNEQFF
TRBV7-2	.	TRBD1	TRBJ2-7	TGTGCCAGCAGCGCTGGACAGGGTCGGTACGAGCAGTACTTC	CASSAGQGRYEQYF
TRBV28	.	.	TRBJ1-2	TGTGCCAGCAGTTATGGAGGGGTATTCTATGGCTACACCTTC	CASSYGGVFYGYTF
TRBV2	.	.	TRBJ1-5	TGTGCCAGCGAGGACAGAGCCAGCAATCAGCCCCAGCATTTT	CASEDRASNQPQHF
TRBV10-3	few	.	TRBJ1-2	TGTGCCATCAGTGAGTCGACTCGGCAGGGGAGTAACTATGGCTACACCTTC	CAISESTRQGSNYGYTF
TRBV14	.	TRBD2	TRBJ2-1	TGTGCCAGCAGCCAAGAGGGACTAGCGGTTTACAATGAGCAGTTCTTC	CASSQEGLAVYNEQFF
TRBV7-8	.	.	TRBJ2-2	TGTGCCAGCAGCTTAGCACACGGGGTGGGGAACACCGGGGAGCTGTTTTTT	CASSLAHGVGNTGELFF
TRBV5-6	.	TRBD1	TRBJ2-7	TGTGCCAGCAGCCCACAGGGGAATAAAATCCACGAGCAGTACTTC	CASSPQGNKIHEQYF
TRBV4-1	.	.	TRBJ2-2	TGCGCCAGCAGCCCTGGGGATGGGAGAACCGGGGAGCTGTTTTTT	CASSPGDGRTGELFF
TRBV18	.	TRBD1	TRBJ1-1	TGTGCCAGCTCACCTGGGACAGGGAGGGTGAACACTGAAGCTTTCTTT	CASSPGTGRVNTEAFF
TRBV12-3/TRBV12-4	.	.	TRBJ1-1	TGTGCCAGCAGTTTCGACAGCCGCGAAGCTTTCTTT	CASSFDSREAFF
TRBV5-6	once	TRBD1	TRBJ1-4	TGTGCCAGCAGCCCGGGACAGATATTTGCAACTAATGAAAAACTGTTTTTT	CASSPGQIFATNEKLFF
TRBV28	.	TRBD1	TRBJ1-1	TGTGCCAGCAGTCCTTACCCGGACAGGGGGCGGACTGAAGCTTTCTTT	CASSPYPDRGRTEAFF
TRBV9	.	.	TRBJ1-3	TGTGCCAGCAGCGTAGCCGGTGAGAGGGCACTGGGAAACACCATATATTTT	CASSVAGERALGNTIYF
TRBV3-1/TRBV3-2	.	.	TRBJ2-7	TGTGCCAGCAGCTATAGTGACTATAACTCCTACGAGCAGTACTTC	CASSYSDYNSYEQYF
TRBV4-3	.	TRBD2	TRBJ2-1	TGCGCCAGCAGCCAAGATATGAGCGGGGGGGCAGGGGACAATGAGCAGTTCTTC	CASSQDMSGGAGDNEQFF
TRBV19	.	.	TRBJ2-4	TGTGCCAGTAGTACGACAGTCACAAACATTCAGTACTTC	CASSTTVTNIQYF
TRBV12-5	.	TRBD2	TRBJ2-2	TGTGCTAGCAGGCGGGAGGGTGGATCCGGGGAGCTGTTTTTT	CASRREGGSGELFF
TRBV5-6	once	.	TRBJ1-4	TGTGCCAGCAGCGTCCAGTTAACTAATGAAAAACTGTTTTTT	CASSVQLTNEKLFF
TRBV30	.	TRBD2	TRBJ2-1	TGTGCCTGGAGTGTCGGACTAGCTCGCAATGAGCAGTTCTTC	CAWSVGLARNEQFF
TRBV7-9	.	TRBD1	TRBJ1-1	TGTGCCAGCAGCCGCCAGGGGGTTCCTGAAGCTTTCTTT	CASSRQGVPEAFF
TRBV27	.	.	TRBJ2-2	TGTGCCCCCTTACCGGGGGGCGGCACCGGGGAGCTGTTTTTT	CAPLPGGGTGELFF
TRBV25-1	.	.	TRBJ2-1	TGTGCCAGCAGTGATCTGGGACACCTAAGCTCCTACAATGAGCAGTTCTTC	CASSDLGHLSSYNEQFF
TRBV5-1	once	.	TRBJ2-1	TGCGCCAGCAGCTTGGTCGGTATGACTTTACCTTATGAGCAGTTCTTC	CASSLVGMTLPYEQFF
TRBV5-4	.	.	TRBJ1-3	TGTGCCAGCTCCGCTTTGGAGGCGGGTGGAAACACCATATATTTT	CASSALEAGGNTIYF
TRBV11-3	.	TRBD2	TRBJ2-7	TGTGCCAGCAACCAAAGAGGGGCTAGCGGCCCCTACGAGCAGTACTTC	CASNQRGASGPYEQYF
TRBV29-1	.	TRBD1	TRBJ2-1	TGCAGCGTTGAGAAGGTGACAGGGGTCAATGAGCAGTTCTTC	CSVEKVTGVNEQFF
TRBV7-5	.	.	TRBJ1-4	TGTGCCAGAAGCTTAGCCCAGGGGATGGGTGAAAAACTGTTTTTT	CARSLAQGMGEKLFF
TRBV11-3	.	TRBD2	TRBJ2-7	TGTGCCAGCAGCTTAGGACTAGCGGGATCCAGCGAGCAGTACTTC	CASSLGLAGSSEQYF
TRBV19	.	.	TRBJ2-2	TGTGCCAGTACCCCCGAGGGCGCGTCGAACACCGGGGAGCTGTTTTTT	CASTPEGASNTGELFF
TRBV12-3/TRBV12-4	.	.	TRBJ2-5	TGTGCCAGCGGCCAGAACCAAGAGACCCAGTACTTC	CASGQNQETQYF
TRBV6-1	.	.	TRBJ1-2	TGTGCCAGCAGTGAATCAGGGGTTGACGGCTACACCTTC	CASSESGVDGYTF
TRBV6-2/TRBV6-3	.	.	TRBJ2-2	TGTGCCAGCAGTCAGCACACGACAGGCTTACCAAACACCGGGGAGCTGTTTTTT	CASSQHTTGLPNTGELFF
TRBV9	.	.	TRBJ2-5	TGTGCCAGCAGCGTAGGTGGCGGCGGAGAGACCCAGTACTTC	CASSVGGGGETQYF
TRBV24-1	once	.	TRBJ2-1	TGTGCCACCAGTGCTGCGGGGGCCGCCTTCCAATCCTACAATGAGCAGTTCTTC	CATSAAGAAFQSYNEQFF
TRBV7-8	once	TRBD1	TRBJ1-2	TGTGCCAGCAGCTTAGAGGGACAGGCCTATGGCTACACCTTC	CASSLEGQAYGYTF
TRBV3-1/TRBV3-2	.	.	TRBJ2-3	TGTGCCAGCAGCCTGAAGCGGTTCTGCACAGATACGCAGTATTTT	CASSLKRFCTDTQYF
TRBV6-5	.	TRBD1	TRBJ1-2	TGTGCCAGTGACCGGGACAGGGGGGACTATGGCTACACCTTC	CASDRDRGDYGYTF
TRBV19	.	TRBD1	TRBJ1-1	TGTGCCAGTAGTGGGGGGACAGGGGGTACTGAAGCTTTCTTT	CASSGGTGGTEAFF
TRBV7-2	.	.	TRBJ2-3	TGTGCCAGCAGCACGATGGGTCCTCTCGGGGGAGATACGCAGTATTTT	CASSTMGPLGGDTQYF
TRBV6-1	.	.	TRBJ1-2	TGTGCCAGCAGTGAAGACAGGAACTATGGCTACACCTTC	CASSEDRNYGYTF
TRBV7-9	.	TRBD2	TRBJ2-1	TGTGCCAGCAGCCTTAGCGGGAGGGCCGCCTACAATGAGCAGTTCTTC	CASSLSGRAAYNEQFF
TRBV7-2	.	.	TRBJ2-5	TGTGCCAGCAGCTTGTCTTCCCAAGAGACCCAGTACTTC	CASSLSSQETQYF
TRBV10-2	once	TRBD1	TRBJ1-2	TGCGCCAGCAGTTCGGACAGGGGCTATGGCTACACCTTC	CASSSDRGYGYTF
TRBV10-3	.	TRBD1	TRBJ1-4	TGTGCCATCAGTGAGTCTGAGGGGGCAGGGGAAAAACTGTTTTTT	CAISESEGAGEKLFF
TRBV28	.	TRBD1	TRBJ1-3	TGTGCCAGCAGTTTTGATAGGCTTGACAGGGAGGTTGGAAACACCATATATTTT	CASSFDRLDREVGNTIYF
TRBV29-1	.	TRBD1	TRBJ2-7	TGCAGCGTAAATGGTGGGGGACAGACCTACGAGCAGTACTTC	CSVNGGGQTYEQYF
TRBV6-1	.	.	TRBJ1-1	TGTGCCAGCAGTGAAGCTCCCCAGGGCAACACTGAAGCTTTCTTT	CASSEAPQGNTEAFF
TRBV30	.	.	TRBJ1-1	TGTGCCTGGATCCGAGGGGGCACTGAAGCTTTCTTT	CAWIRGGTEAFF
TRBV7-2	.	TRBD2	TRBJ2-5	TGTGCCAGCAGCTTAGGTAGCGGGGGGTACTCAGAGACCCAGTACTTC	CASSLGSGGYSETQYF
TRBV2	.	TRBD1	TRBJ1-1	TGTGCCAGCAGTGAGCAGGGGGCGAACACTGAAGCTTTCTTT	CASSEQGANTEAFF
TRBV6-5	.	TRBD2	TRBJ2-1	TGTGCCAGCAGGTACACCGGGACTAGATACAATGAGCAGTTCTTC	CASRYTGTRYNEQFF
TRBV28	.	TRBD2	TRBJ2-1	TGTGCCAGCAGTCGCCCCCCGGGGGGCGGGGGGTACTCCTACAATGAGCAGTTCTTC	CASSRPPGGGGYSYNEQFF